The 15 T cell receptor beta chains below come from one sample, sequenced in a study of blood T cell repertoires in COVID-19. Using immunoSEQ multiplex PCR, the repertoire was profiled, and TCRdb retains in-frame clones only, with some absent. The table lists around 100,000 clones, roughly 84% of them singletons, with roughly 7.4% in the top ten. Sample: peripheral blood. The receptor set was obtained from a man aged 30-40 years in a cohort sampled during active COVID-19.

V usage is TRBV7-2 and J usage is TRBJ1-1; D uncertain. In germline, CDR1 is SGHTA, CDR2 FQGNSA. The CDR3 runs to 12 residues. V was shortened by 5 bases and J by 3 bases, with 7 bases between the two germline ends. CDR3 loop: CASSDTYTEAFF. The CDR3 nucleotides are TGTGCCAGCAGCGACACATACACTGAAGCTTTCTTT.

This chain joins TRBV18 and TRBJ2-5; 9 bases align to TRBD2. V was clipped by 4 bases and J by 0 bases; unmatched bases: 3. Germline V gene sequence: CDR1 KGHSH, CDR2 LQKENI. The CDR3 sequence is 15 residues long. CDR3 protein: CASSRLAGNQETQYF. CDR3 DNA sequence: TGTGCCAGCTCACGGCTAGCGGGGAACCAAGAGACCCAGTACTTC.

CDR3 protein: CASSLILDDTQYF. CDR3 sequence (DNA): TGTGCCAGCAGTTTAATACTAGACGATACGCAGTATTTT. V usage is TRBV12-3 or TRBV12-4 and J usage is TRBJ2-3; maybe TRBD2 (5 bases). Trimming pared 2 bases from V and 6 bases from J, leaving 9 bases between. The CDR3 length is 13 residues.

The genes are TRBV25-1 and TRBJ2-7; 9 positions agree with TRBD1. V trimming: 1 base; J trimming: 6 bases; junction bases outside the gene matches: 7. CDR3 size: 15 residues. Germline loops: CDR1 MGHDK, CDR2 SYGVNS. CDR3 DNA sequence: TGTGCCAGCAGTGAATCCGGGACAGGGCTCGCCGAGCAGTACTTC. It codes for CASSESGTGLAEQYF.

The chain uses TRBV27 and TRBJ1-2; 7 nucleotides match TRBD1. CDR3 length: 18 residues. CDR1 and CDR2 from the germline V gene are MNHEY and SMNVEV (reference sequence). The CDR3 DNA follows: TGTGTCCTAGGGGGCGGCCTGGCACTAGTTGGGCTACTGTGTGGCTACACCTTC. Translating it yields CVLGGGLALVGLLCGYTF.

About this clone: This sample includes further DNA sequences coding for the same CDR3. The V call is TRBV2, the J call TRBJ2-3; no clear D gene. Trimming shortened V by 5 bases and J by 4 bases, and 7 bases separated the two germline ends. There are 12 residues in the CDR3. CDR1 SNHLY and CDR2 FYNNEI come from the germline V gene. CDR3: CASSRGADTQYF. For the CDR3, the DNA is TGTGCCAGCAGTCGCGGAGCAGATACGCAGTATTTT.

V usage is TRBV19 and J usage is TRBJ2-5, with 7 bases aligning to TRBD1. Germline V lookup: CDR1 LNHDA, CDR2 SQIVND (reference sequence). J was trimmed by 7 bases and V by 5 bases; bases with no gene match: 10. The CDR3 runs to 14 residues. The CDR3 DNA is TGTGCCAGTAGTCGGACAGGCGCCGAGGCGACCCAGTACTTC. Translated: CASSRTGAEATQYF.

This chain joins TRBV20-1 and TRBJ2-3; tentative D call: TRBD2 (6 bases). Looked up from germline, CDR1 is DFQATT and CDR2 is SNEGSKA (reference sequence). The length of the CDR3 is 11 residues. Trimming stripped 2 bases from V and 11 bases from J, with 11 bases between. CDR3 bases: TGCAGTGCTAGAATGGGACTCCAGCAGTATTTT. Translating it yields CSARMGLQQYF.

J is TRBJ2-3 and V is TRBV25-1; D might be TRBD1 (5 bases). The germline V gene has CDR1 MGHDK and CDR2 SYGVNS. Trimming took 6 bases from V and 3 from J, leaving 10 bases between them. The CDR3 runs to 13 residues. CDR3: CASRLTATDTQYF. The DNA of the CDR3 is TGTGCCAGCAGGCTGACAGCGACAGATACGCAGTATTTT. Based on the CDR3 plus reference TRBV25-1 and TRBJ2-3, the full variable domain is EADIYQTPRYLVIGTGKKITLECSQTMGHDKMYWYQQDPGMELHLIHYSYGVNSTEKGDLSSESTVSRIRTEHFPLTLESARPSHTSQYLCASRLTATDTQYFGPGTRLTVL.

The CDR3 is CASSQAGMNTEAFF. CDR3 in DNA: TGTGCCAGCAGCCAGGCAGGTATGAACACTGAAGCTTTCTTT. The rearrangement uses TRBV3-1 (or the pseudogene TRBV3-2) and TRBJ1-1; no reliable D call. CDR1 is LGHDT, CDR2 YNNKEL, per germline (reference sequence). Trimming took off 3 bases at V and 0 bases at J, with 8 bases between the two ends. The CDR3 is 14 amino acids.

The chain has TRBV6-1 and TRBJ2-3; 8 bases line up with TRBD1. The CDR3 sequence is 15 residues long. Germline V gives CDR1 MNHNS, CDR2 SASEGT. V dropped 0 bases and J dropped 5; count of bases not matched to a gene: 4. The CDR3 DNA reads as TGTGCCAGCAGTGAAGCCCAGGGGGCTATAGATACGCAGTATTTT. It is translated as CASSEAQGAIDTQYF.

This clone is a singleton in its sample. The V gene is TRBV19, the J gene TRBJ2-2; no definite D call. The germline V gene encodes CDR1 LNHDA and CDR2 SQIVND (reference sequence). The germline V and J ends were trimmed by 5 bases and 3 bases, with 7 bases remaining between them. The CDR3 contains 13 residues. DNA for the CDR3: TGTGCCAGTAGTTCAGGTTACACCGGGGAGCTGTTTTTT. This sequence encodes CASSSGYTGELFF.

V usage is TRBV15 and J usage is TRBJ2-2; 7 bases align to TRBD1. Germline-derived CDR1 and CDR2 are LNHNV and YYDKDF (reference sequence). The junction had 5 bases not matched to a gene; V was cut back by 8 bases and J by 2 bases. CDR3 length: 14 amino acids. This CDR3 reads CATLDRSNTGELFF. The CDR3 DNA reads as TGTGCCACCTTGGACAGGTCCAACACCGGGGAGCTGTTTTTT.

The V call is TRBV18, the J call TRBJ1-6; D unresolved. The CDR3 runs to 14 residues. From germline, CDR1 is KGHSH and CDR2 LQKENI. V gave up 2 bases and J gave up 6 bases, with 8 bases separating them. The CDR3 reads CASSPGGINSPLHF. DNA for the CDR3: TGTGCCAGCTCACCAGGAGGGATTAATTCACCCCTCCACTTT.

J is TRBJ1-1 and V is TRBV10-1; no clear D gene. The V end lost 4 bases, the J end lost 2 bases, and 5 bases lay between the germline ends. Germline CDR1 WNHNN, CDR2 SYGVQD (reference sequence). This CDR3 comprises 12 residues. The CDR3, as DNA: TGCGCCAGCAGTGGGAGCAACACTGAAGCTTTCTTT. Its protein is CASSGSNTEAFF.